Sequencing of this T cell receptor beta chain was carried out in a study of T and B cells in COVID-19 patients (TCRdb year 2020). About the study as a whole: Using TRB and IGH repertoire sequencing of peripheral blood, the study characterized adaptive immunity in COVID-19 patients who had active infection or had recovered. For the repertoire analyses, the comparison was an age-matched reference group of under 50 healthy donors who were negative for COVID-19 antibodies. Median age was about 32 years in the recovered cohort versus less than 75 years in the active-infection cohort. Of the roughly 20 patients in the active-infection cohort, approximately 12 were critically ill and needed mechanical ventilation or ECMO. Comorbidities linked to unfavorable COVID-19 outcome were present in nine tenths of the roughly 20 patients in the active-infection cohort. The repository of TCR and BCR sequences included 69 time points from 37 patients, and more than 7 million TCR sequences were analysed. Because samples were available both during active disease and after recovery, a couple of patients were counted in both the recovered and the active cohorts. As many as 9 follow-up blood samples were taken per patient, and some of the samples covered different disease stages within the same individual. A recovered cohort comprised about 19 patients contributing about 20 samples, mostly after mild to moderate COVID-19 managed as outpatients. What the work shows at the level of the full study, not this receptor alone: The cohort was considered too small to assess HLA contributions to COVID-19 susceptibility or severity. Specific T cell subsets (CD4+/Treg/CD8+) and sorted SARS-CoV-2-responsive or tetramer+ T cells had not yet been sequenced, with those experiments still ongoing. Strongly skewed TRBV/TRBJ gene usage was reported in patients with COVID-19. Prospective validation of the reported TCR clusters was stated to be required before clinical use. TRB repertoires were found to be highly clonal in active COVID-19, whereas diversity and richness at recovery were found to rise above healthy donor levels. Few blood samples were available from mildly ill patients while symptoms were present, and early samples from severe cases were likewise scarce. A total of around 2,500 TCR clusters were exclusive to the recovered cohort, and about 31 of those clusters were low-pGen clusters.

Notes on this clonotype: Its binding antigen is unknown. The record has no base qualities; no much larger clone is one base away.

The trim is 5 bases for V and 2 bases for J, with a gap of 18 bases between the germline ends. The CDR3 holds 15 amino acids from the cysteine to the phenylalanine. Only CDR3 DNA remains: 45 bases, in frame from the first base. Based on the germline V gene (reference sequence), the CDR1 and CDR2 sequences are DFQATT and SNEGSKA. TRB repertoires were amplified using about 230-550 ng of genomic DNA isolated from blood. Sequencing used an Illumina MiSeq. Multiplex PCR with BIOMED2 TRB-A/B primer pools was used to amplify the TRB rearrangements. Illumina-compatible adapters and 7-nucleotide sample barcodes were attached to the amplicons through two consecutive PCRs. All library PCRs used Phusion HS II polymerase. The amplicons were purified from gel with the NucleoSpin Gel and PCR Clean-up kit, measured on Qubit, and combined at roughly 4.3 nM. The quality of the amplicon pool was checked on an Agilent 2100 Bioanalyzer prior to Illumina next-generation sequencing. As for the original processing: MiXCR 3.0.8 with the default MiXCR reference library was used to annotate TRB rearrangements. Non-productive reads and sequences with fewer than 2 reads were excluded, and each unique CDR3 nucleotide sequence counted as one clone. R 3.5.1 was used to calculate clonality, diversity, richness and V-J gene usage. TCR clustering by CDR3 similarity used GLIPH2, with generation probabilities calculated by OLGA. GLIPH2 clusters were kept only when the clusters contained at least four unique TCR clonotypes present in at least three individuals. Using fastp at Q25 and MiXCR, TCRdb reprocessed the public reads and kept productive beta chains. Duplicate CDR3 protein sequences are folded into a single record with the most common DNA and genes. TCRdb, not the authors, supplied the V and J calls. Recorded for this sample are a few thousand distinct CDR3 sequences; under 25% of them occurred a single time. The ten largest clones take up 15% to 20% of the sample.

Material for sequencing was blood. This receptor was identified in a human donor with active COVID-19. The V and J segments used are TRBV20-1 and TRBJ2-5; TRBD1 is perhaps the D gene, given 6 matching bases. The bases read TGCAGTGCTGGGGGCTTGCTCCTTCCGCAAGAGACCCAGTACTTC. Its translation reads: CSAGGLLLPQETQYF.